The T cell receptor (beta chain) described here comes from a study of cytomegalovirus exposure and HLA in healthy donors. In the study overall: In an early release, HLA-typed donors contributed 90 million or so unique TCR sequences. Study observations and caveats: Further analysis was carried out later, and it showed several of the most significant clusters appearing linked to common viral pathogens. V- and J-gene trimming of TCR beta was linked (in a later analysis) to a missense DCLRE1C variant.

Worth noting for this clone: Its antigen is not identified.

Germline loops: CDR1 SGHTA, CDR2 FQGNSA. Losses at the gene ends were 1 base for V and 4 bases for J; bases not matched to a gene: 8. The CDR3 totals 16 residues. Both 60 Vbeta primers and 13 Jbeta primers went into the PCR. Clones were read by immunoSEQ multiplex PCR, and TCRdb kept only the in-frame ones, dropping some. In total, the table holds about 99,000 clones. The chain has TRBV7-2 and TRBJ2-5, with 8 nucleotides matching TRBD2. Input material: PBMCs. This TCR was recovered from a middle-aged man in good health and CMV-seronegative. The CDR3 DNA reads as TGTGCCAGCAGCTTAGTGCGGGGGGCAGGAGGAGAGACCCAGTACTTC. As protein: CASSLVRGAGGETQYF.